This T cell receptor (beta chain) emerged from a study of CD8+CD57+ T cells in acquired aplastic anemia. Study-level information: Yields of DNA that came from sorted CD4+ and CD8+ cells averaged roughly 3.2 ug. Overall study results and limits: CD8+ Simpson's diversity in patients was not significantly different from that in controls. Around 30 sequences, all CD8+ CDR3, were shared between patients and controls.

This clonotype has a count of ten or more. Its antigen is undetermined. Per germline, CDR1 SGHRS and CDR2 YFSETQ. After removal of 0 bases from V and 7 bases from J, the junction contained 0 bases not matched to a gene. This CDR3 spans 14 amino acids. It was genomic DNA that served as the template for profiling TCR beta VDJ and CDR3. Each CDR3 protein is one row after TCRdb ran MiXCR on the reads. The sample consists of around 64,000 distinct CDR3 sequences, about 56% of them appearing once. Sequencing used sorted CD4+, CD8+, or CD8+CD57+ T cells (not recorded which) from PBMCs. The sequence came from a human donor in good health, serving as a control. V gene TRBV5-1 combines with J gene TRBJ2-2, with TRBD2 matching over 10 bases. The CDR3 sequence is CASSLGLAGGELFF. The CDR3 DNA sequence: TGCGCCAGCAGCTTGGGACTAGCGGGCGGGGAGCTGTTTTTT.